The rows below give T cell receptor beta chains drawn from one sample of a study of T cells after yellow fever vaccination. TCRdb reprocessed the 5' RACE reads with MiXCR, giving one entry per CDR3 protein. The sample lists 300,000 to 400,000 distinct CDR3 sequences, approximately 6% occurring once. This specimen consisted of PBMCs, obtained 5 days after the yellow fever booster vaccination. All receptors come from a man between 25 and 39 years old who received the YFV17D yellow fever vaccine. The CDR3 runs from the conserved cysteine through the conserved F or W. The D gene is left open where the match is weak.

>15|TRBJ2-2|TRBD1|TRBV25-1
CASSVGTARFGELFF
>14|TRBJ2-5|TRBD2|TRBV10-3
CAISESGLQETQYF
>13|TRBJ2-1|NA|TRBV7-9
CASSLYGYNEQFF
>17|TRBJ2-2|NA|TRBV9
CASSDPEPRGSTGELFF
>15|TRBJ2-5|NA|TRBV3-1
CACSQERLVRETQYF
>14|TRBJ2-7|TRBD2|TRBV29-1
CSVEGLAGFYEQYF
>16|TRBJ2-3|NA|TRBV21-1
CASSKWYAASTDTQYF
>11|TRBJ1-2|NA|TRBV27
CASGPNYGYTF
>14|TRBJ2-5|NA|TRBV20-1
CSALTTSNQETQYF
>16|TRBJ2-2|NA|TRBV5-1
CASSLVRGPNTGELFF
>16|TRBJ1-2|TRBD1|TRBV5-1
CASSSPDRSNPYGYTF
>14|TRBJ2-7|TRBD2|TRBV7-2
CASSLGLAGDEQYF
>17|TRBJ2-2|TRBD2|TRBV7-7
CASSQGLAGADTGELFF
>11|TRBJ1-1|NA|TRBV20-1
CSASIFTEAFF
>17|TRBJ2-2|TRBD2|TRBV28
CASSFPPGLAGAGELFF
>15|TRBJ1-5|NA|TRBV12-3/TRBV12-4
CASSLLGGGNQPQHF